The present T cell receptor (beta chain) was sequenced within a study of cytomegalovirus exposure and HLA in healthy donors. Germline CDR1 SGHTA, CDR2 FQGNSA. V dropped 5 bases and J dropped 0 bases, with 16 bases sitting between them. The CDR3 totals 16 residues. This table comes from immunoSEQ multiplex PCR, and its TCRdb copy is limited to in-frame clones, with some not included. The sample lists roughly 70,000 clones; over 90% were seen once. The sequenced material came from PBMCs. The chain is built from TRBV7-2 and TRBJ1-1; possibly TRBD1 for D (5 bases). This TCR was sampled from a woman aged 18-29 years in good health and CMV-seropositive. CDR3 residues: CASSAQVPGVNTEAFF. The CDR3 DNA follows: TGTGCCAGCAGCGCACAGGTGCCGGGGGTGAACACTGAAGCTTTCTTT. The full variable domain, rest sourced from reference TRBV7-2 and TRBJ1-1, is GAGVSQSPSNKVTEKGKDVELRCDPISGHTALYWYRQSLGQGLEFLIYFQGNSAPDKSGLPSDRFSAERTGGSVSTLTIQRTQQEDSAVYLCASSAQVPGVNTEAFFGQGTRLTVV.